Presented here are 29 T cell receptor beta chains from one specimen sequenced in a study of OX40 agonist ivuxolimab in advanced cancers. Method: immunoSEQ multiplex PCR; TCRdb's copy keeps in-frame clones and lacks some. The sample has around 64,000 clones; approximately 84% are singletons. The input for sequencing was CD4+ or CD8+ T cells sorted from blood, taken in a trial of the OX40 agonist ivuxolimab. All receptors come from an adult with an advanced solid tumor such as melanoma, head and neck, liver or kidney cancer.

The genes are TRBV10-3 and TRBJ1-5; D is undetermined. The CDR3 sequence is 13 residues long. Germline V CDR1 and CDR2: ENHRY, SYGVKD. Deletions cut 2 bases from V and 2 bases from J, with 4 bases between. The CDR3 sequence: CAISETGNQPQHF. The DNA for the CDR3 is TGTGCCATCAGTGAGACAGGCAATCAGCCCCAGCATTTT.

The V and J genes are TRBV5-1 and TRBJ2-7; 7 positions match TRBD2. V gave up 0 bases and J gave up 3 bases; unmatched junction bases: 3. Germline V lookup: CDR1 SGHRS, CDR2 YFSETQ. CDR3 size: 14 residues. This CDR3 reads CASSLGPGGYEQYF. The CDR3 DNA is TGCGCCAGCAGCTTGGGCCCGGGGGGCTACGAGCAGTACTTC.

The chain has TRBV19 and TRBJ2-5; either TRBD1 or TRBD2 may supply D (6 bases each). The DNA end lines up better with TRBJ2-7; the J call may be wrong. Germline loops: CDR1 LNHDA, CDR2 SQIVND (reference sequence). The CDR3 sequence is 15 residues long. Here the CDR3 reads CASSMVGGPYREQYF. The DNA for the CDR3 is TGTGCCAGTAGTATGGTCGGGGGCCCGTATCGCGAGCAGTACTTC.

This rearrangement joins TRBV7-9 to TRBJ2-5; no clear D gene. The J call may be wrong; the DNA end is better matched by TRBJ2-7. There are 13 residues in the CDR3. The V gene's germline CDR1 is SEHNR and CDR2 FQNEAQ (reference sequence). The CDR3 sequence: CASSSTVSYEQYF. The CDR3 region has the DNA TGTGCCAGCAGCTCGACTGTCTCCTACGAGCAGTACTTC.

V gene TRBV11-1 combines with J gene TRBJ2-7; the D gene is possibly TRBD1 (5 bases). Germline V gene sequence: CDR1 SGHAT, CDR2 FQDESV (reference sequence). Trimming removed 6 bases at V and 4 bases at J, with 10 bases between. The CDR3 consists of 12 residues. The CDR3 coding sequence is TGTGCCAGCAGTGAGACAGCTTACGAGCAGTACTTC. Protein: CASSETAYEQYF.

The chain links TRBV6-1 to TRBJ2-7; the match to TRBD2 covers 7 bases. This CDR3 has 13 residues. CDR1 and CDR2 from the germline V gene are MNHNS and SASEGT. Written as DNA, the CDR3 is TGTGCTTCGGGAGGATCATACGGCTACGAGCAGTACTTC. The encoded protein is CASGGSYGYEQYF.

The chain uses TRBV28 and TRBJ2-2; 8 bases are a match to TRBD2. V trimming: 7 bases; J trimming: 4 bases; junction bases outside the gene matches: 11. The CDR3 has 16 amino acids. CDR1 and CDR2 (germline): MDHEN, SYDVKM. This CDR3 reads CASNSLREGSTGELFF. Here the CDR3 DNA reads TGTGCCAGCAACTCTTTACGGGAGGGAAGCACCGGGGAGCTGTTTTTT. Using reference TRBV28 and TRBJ2-2 for the parts outside the CDR3, the full variable domain is DVKVTQSSRYLVKRTGEKVFLECVQDMDHENMFWYRQDPGLGLRLIYFSYDVKMKEKGDIPEGYSVSREKKERFSLILESASTNQTSMYLCASNSLREGSTGELFFGEGSRLTVL.

This clone was picked up one time. The rearrangement links TRBV19 to TRBJ1-2; 8 bases are a match to TRBD1. The CDR3 contains 14 residues. CDR1 and CDR2 from the germline V gene are LNHDA and SQIVND (reference sequence). Unmatched junction bases numbered 5, after V lost 4 bases and J lost 4 bases. CDR3 in DNA: TGTGCCAGTAGTAACCAGGGGGCGTTCTATGGCTACACCTTC. Amino acids: CASSNQGAFYGYTF.

The chain couples TRBV4-3 to TRBJ2-7; D gene ambiguous. The CDR3 runs to 15 residues. Germline-derived CDR1 and CDR2 are LGHNA and YSLEER. V shed 5 bases and J shed 2 bases, with 16 bases lying between them. CDR3 amino acids: CASSRGTAVPYEQYF. CDR3 DNA: TGCGCCAGCAGCAGAGGTACGGCAGTCCCCTACGAGCAGTACTTC.

V is TRBV7-9 and J is TRBJ2-7, with D possibly being TRBD2 (6 bases). Trimming took off 8 bases at V and 4 bases at J, with 15 bases between the two ends. Germline CDR1 is SEHNR and CDR2 is FQNEAQ (reference sequence). CDR3 size: 13 residues. This CDR3 is CASVRESDYEQYF. The CDR3 DNA reads TGTGCCAGCGTTCGGGAGAGCGATTACGAGCAGTACTTC.

The rearrangement joins TRBV5-1 to TRBJ1-1; D possibly corresponds to TRBD1 (5 bases). The V and J ends lost 0 bases and 2 bases respectively, with 11 bases between them. The CDR3 runs 15 residues. CDR1 and CDR2 (germline): SGHRS, YFSETQ. This CDR3 is CASSLVPGVNTEAFF. CDR3 nucleotides: TGCGCCAGCAGCTTGGTCCCGGGGGTCAACACTGAAGCTTTCTTT.

The V gene is TRBV20-1, the J gene TRBJ2-1; no reliable D call. Looked up from germline, CDR1 is DFQATT and CDR2 is SNEGSKA (reference sequence). Trimming took 7 bases from V and 6 from J, leaving 7 bases between them. The CDR3 is 10 residues long. CDR3 in DNA: TGCAGTGGTGGCCCCAATGAGCAGTTCTTC. Amino acids: CSGGPNEQFF.

This chain uses TRBV25-1 with TRBJ1-2, with D possibly being TRBD1 (5 bases). Germline assignment: CDR1 MGHDK and CDR2 SYGVNS. The length of the CDR3 is 14 residues. V was pared by 4 bases and J by 8 bases, with 17 bases between. DNA for the CDR3: TGTGCCAGCAGTGCCCCGGGGCGGGCGGTCGGCTACACCTTC. Protein product: CASSAPGRAVGYTF.

The chain combines TRBV5-6 with TRBJ2-7; unclear D gene. V was shortened by 2 bases and J by 1 base, with 13 bases between the two germline ends. Germline-derived CDR1 and CDR2 are SGHDT and YYEEEE. This CDR3 spans 15 amino acids. CDR3 bases: TGTGCCAGCAGCTTAGCAGGCTCCTTATCCTACGAGCAGTACTTC. Translated, it gives CASSLAGSLSYEQYF.

The rearrangement links TRBV6-6 to TRBJ2-7, with 10 nucleotides matching TRBD1. Germline CDR1 MNHNY, CDR2 SVGAGI (reference sequence). V was clipped by 6 bases and J by 3 bases; unmatched bases: 5. This CDR3 comprises 14 residues. DNA of the CDR3: TGTGCCAGCAGCCGGGGACAGGGGAGCTACGAGCAGTACTTC. Protein: CASSRGQGSYEQYF.

This chain joins TRBV18 and TRBJ2-7; the D gene is possibly TRBD1 (6 bases). Germline assignment: CDR1 KGHSH and CDR2 LQKENI. The CDR3 runs to 14 residues. V lost 3 bases and J lost 3, with 12 bases in between. The CDR3 nucleotides are TGTGCCAGCTCACCTAAGGGGGATGTCTACGAGCAGTACTTC. Its protein product is CASSPKGDVYEQYF.

This chain uses TRBV7-9 with TRBJ2-7; D uncertain. Germline CDR1 SEHNR, CDR2 FQNEAQ (reference sequence). CDR3 length: 14 residues. V was shortened by 2 bases and J by 5 bases, with 13 bases between the two germline ends. CDR3 bases: TGTGCCAGCAGCTTAAAGGGTGGTAGTCACGAGCAGTACTTC. Protein product: CASSLKGGSHEQYF.

This clone was seen once. The chain couples TRBV27 to TRBJ2-4; D is undetermined. Germline values: CDR1 MNHEY, CDR2 SMNVEV (reference sequence). Trimming took 5 bases from V and 6 from J, leaving 14 bases between them. This CDR3 spans 14 amino acids. CDR3 amino acids: CASSPFSTRNIQYF. CDR3 DNA: TGTGCCAGCAGTCCTTTCTCCACGCGAAACATTCAGTACTTC.

The V gene is TRBV7-9, the J gene TRBJ2-7; no firm D call. In germline, CDR1 is SEHNR, CDR2 FQNEAQ (reference sequence). This CDR3 spans 12 amino acids. Trimming shortened V by 4 bases and J by 0 bases, and 4 bases separated the two germline ends. The CDR3 coding sequence is TGTGCCAGCAGCTCGAGCTCCTACGAGCAGTACTTC. This encodes CASSSSSYEQYF.

This clone was recorded only once. In DNA form, the CDR3 reads TGCGCCAGCAGCCAAGATCTAGGACAGGGGGATTCACCCCTCCACTTT. Amino acids: CASSQDLGQGDSPLHF. This chain joins TRBV4-3 and TRBJ1-6, with 10 positions matching TRBD1. V gave up 0 bases and J gave up 8 bases; unmatched junction bases: 4. This CDR3 is 16 amino acids long. Germline V gene sequence: CDR1 LGHNA, CDR2 YSLEER.

The chain carries TRBV13 and TRBJ2-2; no clear D gene. Trimming took off 6 bases at V and 3 bases at J, with 8 bases between the two ends. Germline-derived CDR1 and CDR2 are PRHDT and FYEKMQ (reference sequence). This CDR3 is 13 amino acids long. CDR3 region: CASSPRDTGELFF. The CDR3 region has the DNA TGTGCCAGCAGTCCTCGTGACACCGGGGAGCTGTTTTTT.

The sample holds one count of this clone. The chain joins TRBV29-1 to TRBJ2-3; D possibly corresponds to TRBD1 (5 bases). The length of the CDR3 is 13 residues. The V and J ends lost 3 bases and 11 bases respectively, with 18 bases between them. Germline-derived CDR1 and CDR2 are SQVTM and ANQGSEA. CDR3 amino acids: CSVDPASGLKQYF. The CDR3 region has the DNA TGCAGCGTTGACCCAGCGTCAGGGTTGAAGCAGTATTTT.

The chain carries TRBV6-1 and TRBJ2-7; D may be TRBD1 or TRBD2 (5 bases each). The V end lost 5 bases, the J end lost 3 bases, and 17 bases lay between the germline ends. Per germline, CDR1 MNHNS and CDR2 SASEGT. The CDR3 is 15 residues long. The CDR3 spells CASSSQRAGSYEQYF. Here the CDR3 DNA reads TGTGCCAGCAGTAGCCAACGGGCAGGGAGCTACGAGCAGTACTTC.

The CDR3 loop is CASSLGTGSRTDTQYF. The CDR3 DNA follows: TGTGCCAGCAGCTTAGGGACGGGCAGTCGCACAGATACGCAGTATTTT. V gene TRBV7-2 combines with J gene TRBJ2-3; D uncertain. The CDR3 runs 16 residues. The V gene's germline CDR1 is SGHTA and CDR2 FQGNSA. V gave up 1 base and J gave up 1 base, with 12 bases separating them.

This chain joins TRBV5-4 and TRBJ2-7, with TRBD1 matching 9 bases. This CDR3 spans 12 amino acids. V dropped 5 bases and J dropped 10; count of bases not matched to a gene: 7. Per germline, CDR1 SGHNT and CDR2 YYREEE (reference sequence). This chain's CDR3 is CASRNDRGNQYF. The CDR3 nucleotides read TGTGCCAGCAGGAACGACAGGGGGAATCAGTACTTC.

The chain recombines TRBV7-3 with TRBJ2-3, with 15 nucleotides matching TRBD2. V was clipped by 6 bases and J by 0 bases; unmatched bases: 4. The CDR3 covers 17 residues. Germline V gene sequence: CDR1 SGHTA, CDR2 FQGTGA. DNA for the CDR3: TGTGCCAGCAGTTCCGGACTAGCGGGAGGGAGCACAGATACGCAGTATTTT. This codes for CASSSGLAGGSTDTQYF.

The CDR3 nucleotides are TGTGCCACCAGCAGTAATGTGTACAGGGGCCTCGCCATGAACACTGAAGCTTTCTTT. It translates to CATSSNVYRGLAMNTEAFF. V gene TRBV15 combines with J gene TRBJ1-1, with TRBD1 identical over 7 bases. The V gene's germline CDR1 is LNHNV and CDR2 YYDKDF (reference sequence). This CDR3 is built from 19 residues. With V trimmed by 3 bases and J by 0 bases, 16 bases remained unmatched.

This clone came up once. CDR3 nucleotides: TGTGCCAGCAGTGGAACTCTAGCGGGAGAAGTACCCTACGAGCAGTACTTC. It translates to CASSGTLAGEVPYEQYF. V usage is TRBV2 and J usage is TRBJ2-7; 10 bases are shared with TRBD2. Germline trimming cut 4 bases from V and 2 bases from J; bases unmatched to any gene: 11. The germline V gene encodes CDR1 SNHLY and CDR2 FYNNEI. This CDR3 comprises 17 residues.

This rearrangement joins TRBV28 to TRBJ1-2, with D tentatively TRBD1 (5 bases). Looked up from germline, CDR1 is MDHEN and CDR2 is SYDVKM. Deletions cut 5 bases from V and 3 bases from J, with 13 bases between. The CDR3 has 14 amino acids. CDR3 sequence: CASSPGGLDYGYTF. CDR3 coding DNA: TGTGCCAGCAGTCCTGGGGGGTTGGACTATGGCTACACCTTC.